The T cell receptor (beta chain) described here comes from a study of blood T cells in healthy people across ages. Study-level points and caveats: The study regarded diversity estimates from one million T cells as underestimates. Unknown donor CMV status possibly confounded expanded clonotype changes. Samples with more naive T cells showed higher observed beta diversity.

PCR was performed a second time for about 7 to 11 cycles using a sample-barcoded 5' primer and a J-beta primer mix. TCRdb passed the 5' RACE reads through MiXCR, listing each CDR3 protein once. The sample consists of around 800,000 distinct CDR3 sequences, about half of them appearing once. Germline V gene lookup returns CDR1 LGHNA and CDR2 YSLEER. This CDR3 comprises 17 residues. V lost 3 bases and J lost 8; bases outside the gene matches: 15. This clonotype was counted at least ten times. Its target is not known. Sequencing used blood. The rearrangement links TRBV4-3 to TRBJ2-1; 8 nucleotides align to TRBD2. This sequence was found in a man older than 75 in good health. For the CDR3, the DNA is TGCGCCAGCAGCCACTTCAAGACTAGCGACCCTCCCGATGAGCAGTTCTTC. It encodes CASSHFKTSDPPDEQFF.